Each of the 20 T cell receptor beta chains below was sequenced from the same sample in a study of blood T cell repertoires in COVID-19. The protocol was immunoSEQ multiplex PCR, while the TCRdb copy is restricted to in-frame clones and leaves out a portion. The profile covers tens of thousands of clones, with 85% to 90% appearing a single time and roughly 3.2% taken by the ten largest. The source material was peripheral blood. These receptor sequences come from a man aged 45-65 years with active COVID-19.

The chain employs TRBV7-8 and TRBJ2-3, with a tentative D call TRBD2 (5 bases). CDR1 is SGHVS, CDR2 FQNEAQ, per germline. The CDR3 totals 17 residues. Between the trimmed V and J ends, which lost 0 bases and 0 bases, there was a span of 13 bases. This CDR3 is CASSLAGSEPSTDTQYF. In DNA, the CDR3 is TGTGCCAGCAGCTTAGCAGGGAGTGAACCTAGCACAGATACGCAGTATTTT.

The chain is built from TRBV19 and TRBJ2-3, with TRBD2 matching 7 bases. CDR1 is LNHDA, CDR2 SQIVND, per germline (reference sequence). The CDR3 is 14 amino acids. V lost 10 bases to trimming and J lost 6 bases; unmatched junction nucleotides: 13. The DNA for the CDR3 is TGTGCCACCCAACATCGGACCGGGGGGGATACGCAGTATTTT. Residues: CATQHRTGGDTQYF.

The chain combines TRBV4-2 with TRBJ1-2, with a tentative D call TRBD1 (5 bases). The V and J ends lost 0 bases and 4 bases respectively, with 15 bases between them. Germline V gives CDR1 LGHNA, CDR2 YNFKEQ. The CDR3 contains 16 residues. The CDR3 reads CASSQEGGGAGYGYTF. The CDR3 DNA sequence: TGTGCCAGCAGCCAAGAGGGGGGAGGGGCGGGCTATGGCTACACCTTC.

The rearrangement joins TRBV5-1 to TRBJ2-3; TRBD1 is a possible D gene (6 bases). Germline-derived CDR1 and CDR2 are SGHRS and YFSETQ. V lost 4 bases to trimming and J lost 1 base, with 13 bases between them. CDR3 size: 15 residues. CDR3 coding DNA: TGCGCCAGCAGCCAGGGGCGAACGGGCACAGATACGCAGTATTTT. Translating gives CASSQGRTGTDTQYF.

This clone appeared a single time. J is TRBJ2-7 and V is TRBV28, with D possibly matching TRBD2 (6 bases). Germline CDR1 is MDHEN and CDR2 is SYDVKM. The CDR3 extends over 12 amino acids. Trimming shortened V by 7 bases and J by 2 bases, and 9 bases separated the two germline ends. The CDR3 bases are TGTGCCAGCAACGGGAGAGCCTACGAGCAGTACTTC. Protein: CASNGRAYEQYF.

The genes are TRBV24-1 and TRBJ2-1; 7 nucleotides line up with TRBD2. V was clipped by 3 bases and J by 8 bases; unmatched bases: 6. The CDR3 has 14 amino acids. The germline V gene encodes CDR1 KGHDR and CDR2 SFDVKD. The CDR3 loop reads CATSDTRLAHEQFF. The CDR3 DNA reads TGTGCCACCAGTGATACCCGACTAGCCCATGAGCAGTTCTTC.

The gene calls are TRBV7-8 and TRBJ1-5, with 7 bases lining up with TRBD1. The CDR3 contains 17 residues. Trimming cost V 0 bases and J 2 bases; bases outside gene matches: 7. The V gene's germline CDR1 is SGHVS and CDR2 FQNEAQ. The CDR3 region has the DNA TGTGCCAGCAGCTTAGCGGGCTATACAGGGGGCAATCAGCCCCAGCATTTT. Translated, it gives CASSLAGYTGGNQPQHF.

The rearrangement joins TRBV2 to TRBJ2-5, with TRBD2 as a possible D gene (6 bases). V was pared by 7 bases and J by 4 bases, with 16 bases between. The length of the CDR3 is 14 residues. CDR1 and CDR2 from the germline V gene are SNHLY and FYNNEI. CDR3 nucleotides: TGTGCCAGCACCGCGGGACGATCGGGAGAGACCCAGTACTTC. This gives the protein CASTAGRSGETQYF.

The chain couples TRBV7-3 to TRBJ1-1, with TRBD1 as a possible D gene (6 bases). Germline CDR1 SGHTA, CDR2 FQGTGA. The V gene lost 2 bases and the J gene lost 3 bases, with 7 bases spanning the gap. CDR3 length: 13 residues. CDR3 bases: TGTGCCAGCAGCTTATCAGGGGACACTGAAGCTTTCTTT. Translation: CASSLSGDTEAFF.

The rearrangement links TRBV7-3 to TRBJ2-2; no clear D. Germline lookup yields CDR1 SGHTA and CDR2 FQGTGA. The CDR3 is 12 residues long. V was trimmed by 3 bases and J by 5 bases, leaving 4 bases between them. The CDR3 loop is CASSLTTGELFF. CDR3 DNA sequence: TGTGCCAGCAGCTTGACTACCGGGGAGCTGTTTTTT.

This rearrangement joins TRBV7-2 to TRBJ2-2, with TRBD2 matching over 7 bases. V was pared by 2 bases and J by 0 bases, with 9 bases of the junction left unmatched. CDR1 SGHTA and CDR2 FQGNSA come from the germline V gene. This CDR3 contains 18 residues. CDR3: CASSLLQVAGANTGELFF. The CDR3 DNA is TGTGCCAGCAGCTTATTGCAGGTGGCGGGGGCGAACACCGGGGAGCTGTTTTTT.

The chain joins TRBV9 to TRBJ2-1; 9 bases map to TRBD2. V trimming: 4 bases; J trimming: 7 bases; junction bases outside the gene matches: 24. Germline values: CDR1 SGDLS, CDR2 YYNGEE. The CDR3 is 20 residues long. The CDR3 protein is CASSTDEGPKGTSSKNEQFF. CDR3 bases: TGTGCCAGCAGCACAGACGAGGGGCCGAAAGGGACTAGCAGTAAAAATGAGCAGTTCTTC.

V gene TRBV19 combines with J gene TRBJ2-7, with 9 nucleotides matching TRBD1. In germline, CDR1 is LNHDA, CDR2 SQIVND (reference sequence). This CDR3 has 14 amino acids. After removal of 5 bases from V and 3 bases from J, the junction contained 5 bases not matched to a gene. CDR3 DNA sequence: TGTGCCAGTAGTCCCCAGACAGGGGGCTACGAGCAGTACTTC. It is translated as CASSPQTGGYEQYF.

V and J are TRBV19 and TRBJ2-1; a possible D gene is TRBD2 (5 bases). CDR1 and CDR2 (germline): LNHDA, SQIVND (reference sequence). The V gene lost 3 bases and the J gene lost 8 bases, with 14 bases spanning the gap. This CDR3 is built from 14 residues. In DNA form, the CDR3 reads TGTGCCAGTAGTATCTATCGGAGGACCGATGAGCAGTTCTTC. The encoded protein is CASSIYRRTDEQFF.

The genes are TRBV4-2 and TRBJ1-1, with TRBD1 matching over 7 bases. The CDR3 covers 16 residues. J lost 6 bases, V lost 4 bases, and 14 bases had no gene match. Germline CDR1 and CDR2: LGHNA and YNFKEQ. The CDR3: CASSPRAGQLSAEAFF. The CDR3 nucleotides read TGTGCCAGCAGCCCTAGGGCGGGACAGCTGTCGGCTGAAGCTTTCTTT.

CDR3 bases: TGTGCCAGCCGGCTCGGCAGGGGAGTATACGAGCAGTACTTC. It translates to CASRLGRGVYEQYF. V gene TRBV6-5 combines with J gene TRBJ2-7, with D tentatively TRBD1 (6 bases). The germline CDR1 and CDR2 sequences are MNHEY and SVGAGI. The CDR3 is made up of 14 amino acids. V gave up 8 bases and J gave up 4 bases, with 18 bases separating them.

The chain joins TRBV2 to TRBJ2-3, with 12 bases matching TRBD2. From germline, CDR1 is SNHLY and CDR2 FYNNEI. Trimming took 2 bases from V and 0 from J; bases not matched to a gene: 9. The CDR3 runs to 19 residues. CDR3 loop: CASSESVLAGGLSTDTQYF. The CDR3 DNA reads as TGTGCCAGCAGTGAATCGGTGCTAGCGGGGGGGCTGAGCACAGATACGCAGTATTTT.

The CDR3 sequence: CASSSPGQGHLKGTDTQYF. The CDR3 region has the DNA TGCGCCAGCAGCTCTCCGGGACAGGGGCATTTAAAGGGCACAGATACGCAGTATTTT. V and J are TRBV5-1 and TRBJ2-3, with 10 bases matching TRBD1. In germline, CDR1 is SGHRS, CDR2 YFSETQ. V was clipped by 3 bases and J by 1 base; unmatched bases: 14. The CDR3 runs 19 residues. Supplemented by reference TRBV5-1 and TRBJ2-3, the full variable domain reads KAGVTQTPRYLIKTRGQQVTLSCSPISGHRSVSWYQQTPGQGLQFLFEYFSETQRNKGNFPGRFSGRQFSNSRSEMNVSTLELGDSALYLCASSSPGQGHLKGTDTQYFGPGTRLTVL.

The V call is TRBV9, the J call TRBJ2-7; D is uncertain. There are 13 residues in the CDR3. Trimming cost V 0 bases and J 5 bases, with 9 bases left between them. Per germline, CDR1 SGDLS and CDR2 YYNGEE. The CDR3 loop is CASSVDTPHEQYF. CDR3 DNA sequence: TGTGCCAGCAGCGTAGACACCCCCCACGAGCAGTACTTC.

The CDR3 nucleotides are TGCGCCAGCAGCCAAGGACATCCGAACACTGAAGCTTTCTTT. Its protein is CASSQGHPNTEAFF. The J gene is TRBJ1-1, the V gene TRBV5-1; a weak D match, TRBD1 (5 bases). The CDR3 has 14 amino acids. Trimming removed 4 bases from V and 1 base from J, with 11 bases in between. Germline V lookup: CDR1 SGHRS, CDR2 YFSETQ.